The 26 T cell receptor beta chains below come from one sample, sequenced in a study of OX40 agonist ivuxolimab in advanced cancers. Assay used: immunoSEQ multiplex PCR; TCRdb lists only in-frame clones, some missing. This table has approximately 66,000 clones, more than 70% appearing once. The sequencing used CD4+ or CD8+ T cells sorted from blood, collected in a trial of the OX40 agonist ivuxolimab. These receptors were obtained from an adult with an advanced solid tumor such as melanoma, head and neck, liver or kidney cancer.

The chain employs TRBV18 and TRBJ1-2, with D possibly being TRBD1 (6 bases). The CDR3 is 12 residues long. Between the trimmed V and J ends, which lost 6 bases and 10 bases, there was a span of 15 bases. From germline, CDR1 is KGHSH and CDR2 LQKENI. The CDR3 here is CASSPRQANYTF. CDR3 coding DNA: TGTGCCAGCTCTCCCAGACAGGCTAACTACACCTTC.

The chain joins TRBV29-1 to TRBJ1-4, with TRBD1 as a possible D gene (6 bases). The CDR3 totals 16 residues. V lost 5 bases, J lost 3 bases, and 19 bases lay in between. The germline gives CDR1 SQVTM, CDR2 ANQGSEA. The CDR3 sequence: CSVLDRLNASNEKLFF. The CDR3 nucleotides are TGCAGCGTTCTAGACAGGCTAAACGCCTCTAATGAAAAACTGTTTTTT.

The chain employs TRBV6-1 and TRBJ1-1; 8 nucleotides agree with TRBD1. CDR1 and CDR2 (germline): MNHNS, SASEGT. This CDR3 contains 14 residues. With V trimmed by 6 bases and J by 3 bases, 6 bases remained unmatched. As DNA, the CDR3 is TGTGCCAGCAGCGCGGACAGGGAGTACACTGAAGCTTTCTTT. It specifies CASSADREYTEAFF.

The chain combines TRBV19 with TRBJ1-1, with a weak D call TRBD1 (6 bases). Germline-derived CDR1 and CDR2 are LNHDA and SQIVND (reference sequence). CDR3 length equals 14 residues. The V end was cut by 6 bases, the J end by 4 bases, with 15 bases between. The chain's CDR3 is CASRSPGHITEAFF. CDR3 sequence (DNA): TGTGCCAGTAGGTCTCCGGGACACATCACTGAAGCTTTCTTT.

CDR3 coding DNA: TGTGCCAGCAGTGAGGCGGCAACTGAGCAGTACTTC. It specifies CASSEAATEQYF. The chain recombines TRBV6-1 with TRBJ2-7; D not resolved. Germline V gene data show CDR1 as MNHNS and CDR2 as SASEGT. The V end lost 3 bases, the J end lost 7 bases, and 10 bases lay between the germline ends. This CDR3 is 12 amino acids long.

The chain is built from TRBV19 and TRBJ2-3, with 9 nucleotides matching TRBD2. In germline, CDR1 is LNHDA, CDR2 SQIVND (reference sequence). There are 17 residues in the CDR3. Germline trimming cut 10 bases from V and 0 bases from J; bases unmatched to any gene: 14. The CDR3 DNA reads as TGTGCCACCGCGGGGGGGGCCCATTTCTATAGCACAGATACGCAGTATTTT. Encoded protein: CATAGGAHFYSTDTQYF.

This clone was observed a single time. The chain joins TRBV5-4 to TRBJ2-7; D may be TRBD1 (6 bases). The CDR3 covers 15 residues. Germline V lookup: CDR1 SGHNT, CDR2 YYREEE (reference sequence). V lost 1 base and J 1 base, leaving 12 bases between the germline ends. CDR3: CASSLPGTSSYEQYF. The CDR3 nucleotides are TGTGCCAGCAGCTTGCCCGGGACATCTTCCTACGAGCAGTACTTC.

The chain links TRBV27 to TRBJ2-5; 7 bases fit TRBD1. From germline, CDR1 is MNHEY and CDR2 SMNVEV (reference sequence). This CDR3 spans 14 amino acids. The junction had 2 bases not matched to a gene; V was cut back by 2 bases and J by 2 bases. The DNA of the CDR3 is TGTGCCAGCAGTTTAGGGACAGTTCAAGAGACCCAGTACTTC. Translation gives CASSLGTVQETQYF.

This clone has a handful of counts. This rearrangement joins TRBV9 to TRBJ1-1; D gene uncertain. The germline gives CDR1 SGDLS, CDR2 YYNGEE. Trimming stripped 0 bases from V and 0 bases from J, with 6 bases between. CDR3 length equals 14 residues. The CDR3, as DNA: TGTGCCAGCAGCGTAGCGCAGATGAACACTGAAGCTTTCTTT. Translation gives CASSVAQMNTEAFF.

The rearrangement joins TRBV14 to TRBJ1-6; no clear D. Germline assignment: CDR1 SGHDN and CDR2 FVKESK. The CDR3 length is 13 residues. V was trimmed by 0 bases and J by 10 bases, leaving 7 bases between them. Here the CDR3 reads CASSQERGSPLHF. The CDR3 region has the DNA TGTGCCAGCAGCCAAGAGAGAGGGTCACCCCTCCACTTT.

V gene TRBV4-1 combines with J gene TRBJ2-2, with D perhaps TRBD2 (6 bases). V lost 0 bases and J 3 bases, leaving 11 bases between the germline ends. Germline CDR1 reads MGHRA; CDR2 reads YSYEKL. This CDR3 has 16 amino acids. DNA of the CDR3: TGCGCCAGCAGCCAAGATTTTCGGGGGTACACCGGGGAGCTGTTTTTT. As protein: CASSQDFRGYTGELFF.

This clone has only a few counts. J is TRBJ2-3 and V is TRBV2, with TRBD2 as a possible D gene (6 bases). There are 14 residues in the CDR3. Germline V gene lookup returns CDR1 SNHLY and CDR2 FYNNEI. Trimming pared 7 bases from V and 0 bases from J, leaving 11 bases between. CDR3 sequence: CASKAGTSTDTQYF. The CDR3, as DNA: TGTGCCAGCAAGGCTGGGACTAGCACAGATACGCAGTATTTT.

This rearrangement joins TRBV28 to TRBJ2-3, with D perhaps TRBD2 (5 bases). Germline values: CDR1 MDHEN, CDR2 SYDVKM. This CDR3 contains 12 residues. Trimming removed 7 bases from V and 10 bases from J, with 15 bases in between. CDR3 loop: CASTEGGSAQYF. In DNA, the CDR3 is TGTGCCAGCACCGAAGGAGGTTCCGCGCAGTATTTT.

The chain has TRBV20-1 and TRBJ2-1; D may be TRBD1 (6 bases). The CDR3 has 11 residues. Germline V lookup: CDR1 DFQATT, CDR2 SNEGSKA (reference sequence). V lost 4 bases to trimming and J lost 6 bases, with 7 bases between them. The chain's CDR3 is CSAIQGNEQFF. In DNA, the CDR3 is TGCAGTGCTATACAGGGCAATGAGCAGTTCTTC.

CDR3 protein: CASREQGVTDTQYF. The DNA for the CDR3 is TGCGCCAGCAGAGAACAGGGGGTTACAGATACGCAGTATTTT. The chain recombines TRBV5-1 with TRBJ2-3; 8 bases are a match to TRBD1. This CDR3 spans 14 amino acids. V shed 5 bases, J shed 3 bases, and the junction held 5 bases outside the gene matches. Looked up from germline, CDR1 is SGHRS and CDR2 is YFSETQ.

This rearrangement joins TRBV5-5 to TRBJ1-3; D is ambiguous. Per germline, CDR1 SGHKS and CDR2 YYEKEE (reference sequence). There are 14 residues in the CDR3. V lost 5 bases, J lost 2 bases, and 11 bases lay in between. As DNA, the CDR3 is TGTGCCAGCAGTTCAACTCAGACTGGAAACACCATATATTTT. It yields the protein CASSSTQTGNTIYF.

The rearrangement joins TRBV30 to TRBJ2-7; 9 positions agree with TRBD1. The CDR3 runs to 13 residues. V trimming: 4 bases; J trimming: 5 bases; junction bases outside the gene matches: 6. The germline V gene has CDR1 GTSNPN and CDR2 SVGIG (reference sequence). The CDR3 DNA is TGTGCCTGGAAAGGACAGGGGAGGGACGAGCAGTACTTC. Its protein is CAWKGQGRDEQYF.

This chain joins TRBV7-8 and TRBJ1-2, with 8 bases matching TRBD1. Germline V gene data show CDR1 as SGHVS and CDR2 as FQNEAQ. This CDR3 is built from 13 residues. V lost 4 bases, J lost 7 bases, and 5 bases stayed unmatched. CDR3 protein: CASSSGGTFGYTF. The CDR3, as DNA: TGTGCCAGCAGCTCAGGGGGCACTTTTGGCTACACCTTC. The full variable domain, completed using reference TRBV7-8 and TRBJ1-2, is GAGVSQSPRYKVAKRGQDVALRCDPISGHVSLFWYQQALGQGPEFLTYFQNEAQLDKSGLPSDRFFAERPEGSVSTLKIQRTQQEDSAVYLCASSSGGTFGYTFGSGTRLTVV.

The sample holds one count of this clone. This chain uses TRBV29-1 with TRBJ2-2, with 9 bases matching TRBD1. J was trimmed by 0 bases and V by 4 bases; bases with no gene match: 3. The germline V gene encodes CDR1 SQVTM and CDR2 ANQGSEA. The CDR3 is made up of 15 amino acids. CDR3 sequence: CSVGDRVTNTGELFF. The CDR3 bases are TGCAGCGTTGGGGACAGGGTTACGAACACCGGGGAGCTGTTTTTT.

The gene calls are TRBV6-8 and TRBJ1-1, with 7 bases lining up with TRBD1. J lost 7 bases, V lost 2 bases, and 7 bases had no gene match. CDR3 length: 14 residues. From germline, CDR1 is MNHGY and CDR2 SAAAGT. Written as DNA, the CDR3 is TGTGCCAGCAGTTACCTGGGACAGAGGAATGAAGCTTTCTTT. Its protein is CASSYLGQRNEAFF.

The chain uses TRBV27 and TRBJ1-1; the match to TRBD1 covers 8 bases. The CDR3 totals 17 residues. Germline CDR1 is MNHEY and CDR2 is SMNVEV (reference sequence). V lost 8 bases to trimming and J lost 0 bases; unmatched junction nucleotides: 14. For the CDR3, the DNA is TGTGCCAGCGGACCCCCGGGGACAGGCCGGCTGAACACTGAAGCTTTCTTT. Its protein is CASGPPGTGRLNTEAFF.

This sequence joins TRBV5-1 and TRBJ1-1; D unresolved. Per the germline V gene, CDR1 is SGHRS and CDR2 is YFSETQ. The CDR3 has 15 residues. With 0 bases removed from V and 2 bases from J, the gap between germline ends came to 11 bases. CDR3: CASSLGLTSNTEAFF. The CDR3 DNA follows: TGCGCCAGCAGCTTGGGACTGACAAGCAACACTGAAGCTTTCTTT. Looking up the rest from reference TRBV5-1 and TRBJ1-1 gives the full variable domain: KAGVTQTPRYLIKTRGQQVTLSCSPISGHRSVSWYQQTPGQGLQFLFEYFSETQRNKGNFPGRFSGRQFSNSRSEMNVSTLELGDSALYLCASSLGLTSNTEAFFGQGTRLTVV.

The chain is built from TRBV10-1 and TRBJ2-1; D unresolved. The V and J ends lost 0 bases and 6 bases respectively, with 12 bases between them. There are 15 residues in the CDR3. CDR1 and CDR2 (germline): WNHNN, SYGVQD (reference sequence). The CDR3 nucleotides read TGCGCCAGCAGTGAGTCCCGGGTCTTCGGCAATGAGCAGTTCTTC. This encodes CASSESRVFGNEQFF.

This clone was found once. The chain couples TRBV11-3 to TRBJ1-5, with a possible D match to TRBD1 (5 bases). The germline gives CDR1 SGHNT, CDR2 YENEEA. Trimming left V 5 bases short and J 0 bases short, with 20 bases between. This CDR3 is built from 18 residues. The CDR3 is CASSEGAGRRYSNQPQHF. The CDR3 nucleotides read TGTGCCAGCAGCGAAGGGGCAGGCCGGAGGTATAGCAATCAGCCCCAGCATTTT.

The J gene is TRBJ2-5, the V gene TRBV7-2; 8 nucleotides line up with TRBD2. The CDR3 length is 15 residues. The germline V gene has CDR1 SGHTA and CDR2 FQGNSA. V trimming: 4 bases; J trimming: 4 bases; junction bases outside the gene matches: 8. CDR3 amino acids: CASSSLAGGGETQYF. The CDR3 nucleotides read TGTGCCAGCAGCTCCTTGGCGGGGGGCGGAGAGACCCAGTACTTC.

This clone has more than one count but fewer than ten. This chain links TRBV7-9 with TRBJ1-6; D remains unclear. CDR1 is SEHNR and CDR2 is FQNEAQ in the germline V gene (reference sequence). The CDR3 sequence is 16 residues long. Trimming left V 5 bases short and J 0 bases short, with 11 bases between. CDR3 coding DNA: TGTGCCAGCAGCCCCGGCAGGAGCTCCTATAATTCACCCCTCCACTTT. Translating gives CASSPGRSSYNSPLHF.